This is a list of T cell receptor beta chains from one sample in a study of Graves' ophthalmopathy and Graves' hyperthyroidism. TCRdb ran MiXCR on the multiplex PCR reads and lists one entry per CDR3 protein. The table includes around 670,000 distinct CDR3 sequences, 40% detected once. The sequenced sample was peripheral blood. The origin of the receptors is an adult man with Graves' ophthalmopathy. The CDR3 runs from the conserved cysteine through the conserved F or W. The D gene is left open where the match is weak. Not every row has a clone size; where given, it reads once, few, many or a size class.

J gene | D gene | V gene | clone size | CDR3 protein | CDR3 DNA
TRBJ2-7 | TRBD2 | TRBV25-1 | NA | CASSSPAKLAGIAYEQYF | TGTGCCAGCAGTTCCCCCGCGAAGCTAGCGGGAATTGCCTACGAGCAGTACTTC
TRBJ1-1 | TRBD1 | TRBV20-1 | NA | CSARDHGTGGTEAFF | TGCAGTGCTAGAGATCACGGGACAGGGGGCACTGAAGCTTTCTTT
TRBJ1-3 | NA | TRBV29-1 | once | CGVGQAGGNTIYF | TGCGGCGTTGGGCAGGCGGGGGGAAACACCATATATTTT
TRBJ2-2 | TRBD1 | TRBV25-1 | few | CAKSRGNTGELFF | TGTGCTAAGAGCAGGGGGAATACCGGGGAGCTGTTTTTT
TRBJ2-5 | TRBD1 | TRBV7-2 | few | CASSFAGGREETQYF | TGTGCCAGCAGCTTTGCAGGGGGTAGGGAAGAGACCCAGTACTTC
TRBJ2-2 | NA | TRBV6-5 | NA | CASRTQGAGPGELFF | TGTGCCAGCCGAACCCAGGGAGCTGGACCCGGGGAGCTGTTTTTT
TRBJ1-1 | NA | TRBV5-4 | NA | CASRPVGGENTEAFF | TGTGCCAGCAGGCCAGTGGGCGGAGAGAACACTGAAGCTTTCTTT
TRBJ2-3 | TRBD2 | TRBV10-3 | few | CAISEGRGDTQYF | TGTGCCATCAGTGAGGGGAGGGGAGATACGCAGTATTTT
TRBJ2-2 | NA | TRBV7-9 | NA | CASSFGRQLQTTGELFF | TGTGCCAGCAGCTTCGGTCGGCAGCTACAAACCACCGGGGAGCTGTTTTTT
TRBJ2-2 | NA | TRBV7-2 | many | CASSIRDGSGELFF | TGTGCCAGCAGCATCCGGGATGGGAGCGGGGAGCTGTTTTTT
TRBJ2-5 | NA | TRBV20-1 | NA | CSARTEYQETQYF | TGCAGTGCTAGAACGGAGTACCAAGAGACCCAGTACTTC
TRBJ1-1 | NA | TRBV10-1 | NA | CASRLFRDMETEAFF | TGCGCCAGCAGGTTATTCCGGGACATGGAAACTGAAGCTTTCTTT
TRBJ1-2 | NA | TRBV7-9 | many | CASSQDHSLGYTF | TGTGCCAGCAGCCAGGACCACTCCCTAGGCTACACCTTC
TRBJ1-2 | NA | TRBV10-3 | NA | CAISVGSLWDGHTF | TGTGCCATCAGTGTCGGGTCATTATGGGATGGCCACACCTTC
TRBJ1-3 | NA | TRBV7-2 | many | CASSLVVSGNTIYF | TGTGCCAGCAGCTTGGTGGTGTCTGGAAACACCATATATTTT
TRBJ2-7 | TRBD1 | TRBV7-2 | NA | CASSLVPRGHEQYF | TGTGCCAGCAGCTTAGTACCCAGGGGGCATGAGCAGTACTTC
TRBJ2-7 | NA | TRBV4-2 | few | CASSQALGVIYEQYF | TGTGCCAGCAGCCAGGCACTTGGGGTAATCTACGAGCAGTACTTC
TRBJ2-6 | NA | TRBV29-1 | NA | CSVEDEGSGANVLTF | TGCAGCGTTGAAGATGAGGGTTCTGGGGCCAACGTCCTGACTTTC
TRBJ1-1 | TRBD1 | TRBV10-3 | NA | CAISQTGTENTEAFF | TGTGCCATTTCCCAAACCGGGACAGAGAACACTGAAGCTTTCTTT
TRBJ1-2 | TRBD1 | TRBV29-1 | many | CSVADRGGYGYTF | TGCAGCGTGGCGGACAGGGGGGGGTATGGCTACACCTTC
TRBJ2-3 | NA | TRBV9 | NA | CASSPRGGTTTDTQYF | TGTGCCAGCAGCCCACGAGGAGGGACCACCACAGATACGCAGTATTTT
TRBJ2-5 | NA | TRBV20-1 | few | CSASSRDSRVRTSQETQYF | TGCAGTGCTAGTAGTAGGGACTCGCGGGTTCGTACAAGCCAAGAGACCCAGTACTTC
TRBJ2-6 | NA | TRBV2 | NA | CASSEWDTTLSGANVLTF | TGTGCCAGCAGTGAATGGGACACTACCCTCTCTGGGGCCAACGTCCTGACTTTC
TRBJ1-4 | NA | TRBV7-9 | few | CASRTHTGEKLFF | TGTGCCAGCAGGACCCATACGGGCGAAAAACTGTTTTTT
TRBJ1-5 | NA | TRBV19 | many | CASSMGRNQPQHF | TGTGCCAGTAGTATGGGACGCAATCAGCCCCAGCATTTT
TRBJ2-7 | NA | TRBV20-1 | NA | CSAEMGHSYEQYF | TGCAGTGCAGAAATGGGACATTCCTACGAGCAGTACTTC
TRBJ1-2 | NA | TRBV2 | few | CASKSGMDGYTF | TGTGCCAGCAAGTCAGGGATGGATGGCTACACCTTC
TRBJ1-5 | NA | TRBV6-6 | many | CASSFGLDNQPQHF | TGTGCCAGCAGTTTCGGCCTCGACAATCAGCCCCAGCATTTT
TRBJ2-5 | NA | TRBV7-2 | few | CASSLGQGRAETQYF | TGTGCCAGCAGCTTAGGCCAGGGGCGGGCAGAGACCCAGTACTTC
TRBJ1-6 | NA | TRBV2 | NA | CASSETRVYNSPLHF | TGTGCCAGCAGTGAGACACGGGTTTATAATTCACCCCTCCACTTT
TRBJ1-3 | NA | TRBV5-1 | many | CASSSEEGNTIYF | TGCGCCAGCAGCTCAGAAGAGGGAAACACCATATATTTT
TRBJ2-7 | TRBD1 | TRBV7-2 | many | CASTGTGLRSEQYF | TGTGCCAGCACCGGGACAGGGCTACGATCCGAGCAGTACTTC
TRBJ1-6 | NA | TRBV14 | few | CASSQDSFLTYSPLHF | TGTGCCAGCAGCCAAGATTCCTTTTTAACTTACTCACCCCTCCACTTT
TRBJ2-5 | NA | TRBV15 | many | CATSSSAQETQYF | TGTGCCACCAGCTCCTCGGCCCAAGAGACCCAGTACTTC
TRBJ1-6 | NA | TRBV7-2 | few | CASSLGVSLYNSPLHF | TGTGCCAGCAGCTTAGGAGTTTCACTCTATAATTCACCCCTCCACTTT
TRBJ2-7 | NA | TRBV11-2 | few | CASSFTGDWTYEQYF | TGTGCCAGCAGCTTTACTGGGGACTGGACCTACGAGCAGTACTTC
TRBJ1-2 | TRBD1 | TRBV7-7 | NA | CASIQFRGLMSGYTF | TGTGCCAGCATTCAATTCAGGGGGCTAATGAGTGGCTACACCTTC
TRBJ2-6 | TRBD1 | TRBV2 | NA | CASSLFPGQGIPGANVLTF | TGTGCCAGCAGTTTATTTCCGGGACAGGGGATTCCTGGGGCCAACGTCCTGACTTTC
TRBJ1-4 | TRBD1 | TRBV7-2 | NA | CAGSLGQGAYGKLFF | TGTGCCGGCAGCCTGGGACAGGGGGCTTATGGAAAACTGTTTTTT
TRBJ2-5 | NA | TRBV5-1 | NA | CASSPITGPEETQYF | TGCGCCAGCAGCCCCATAACAGGGCCTGAGGAGACCCAGTACTTC
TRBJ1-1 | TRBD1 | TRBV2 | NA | CASRDDRGPEAFF | TGTGCCAGCAGAGACGACAGGGGGCCTGAAGCTTTCTTT
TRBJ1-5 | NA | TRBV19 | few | CASTERGVLNQPQHF | TGTGCCAGTACGGAGAGGGGGGTTTTGAATCAGCCCCAGCATTTT
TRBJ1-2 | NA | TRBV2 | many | CASSEQGRTYGYTF | TGTGCCAGCAGTGAGCAGGGTCGTACGTATGGCTACACCTTC
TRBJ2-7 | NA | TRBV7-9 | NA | CASSRNGRGTYEQYF | TGTGCCAGCAGCCGCAATGGGAGAGGGACCTACGAGCAGTACTTC
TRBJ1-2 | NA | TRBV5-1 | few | CASSLGWTDYGYTF | TGCGCCAGCAGCTTGGGGTGGACGGACTATGGCTACACCTTC
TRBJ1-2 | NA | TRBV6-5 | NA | CASKLLGADSGYTF | TGTGCCAGCAAACTATTAGGGGCAGATTCTGGCTACACCTTC